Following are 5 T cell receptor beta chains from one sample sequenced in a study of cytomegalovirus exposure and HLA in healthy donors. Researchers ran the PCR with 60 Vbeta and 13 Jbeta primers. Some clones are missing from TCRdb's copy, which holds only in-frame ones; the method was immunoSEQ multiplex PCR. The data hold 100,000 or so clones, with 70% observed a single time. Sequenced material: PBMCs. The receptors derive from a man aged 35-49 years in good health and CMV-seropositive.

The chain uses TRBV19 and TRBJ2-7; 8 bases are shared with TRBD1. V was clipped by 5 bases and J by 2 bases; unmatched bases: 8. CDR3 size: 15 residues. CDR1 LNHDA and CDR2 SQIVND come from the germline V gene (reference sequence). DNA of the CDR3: TGTGCCAGTAGTGTAGGACAGGGAGCCGCCTACGAGCAGTACGTC. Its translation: CASSVGQGAAYEQYV.

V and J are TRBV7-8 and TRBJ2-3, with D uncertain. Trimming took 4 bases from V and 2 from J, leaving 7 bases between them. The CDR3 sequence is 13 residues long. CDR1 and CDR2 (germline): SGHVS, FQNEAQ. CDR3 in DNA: TGTGCCAGCAGCTCCAAATCCACAGATACGCAGTATTTT. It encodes CASSSKSTDTQYF.

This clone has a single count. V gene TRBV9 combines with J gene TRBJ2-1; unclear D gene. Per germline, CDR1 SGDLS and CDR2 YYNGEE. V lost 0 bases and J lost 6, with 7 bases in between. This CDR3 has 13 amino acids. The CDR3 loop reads CASSVARLNEQFF. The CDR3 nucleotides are TGTGCCAGCAGCGTAGCCCGACTCAATGAGCAGTTCTTC.

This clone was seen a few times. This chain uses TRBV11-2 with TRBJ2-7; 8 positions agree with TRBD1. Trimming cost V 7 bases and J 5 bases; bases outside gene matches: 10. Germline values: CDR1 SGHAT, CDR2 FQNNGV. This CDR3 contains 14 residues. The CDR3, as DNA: TGTGCCAGCACCCTCGGACAGGGCGGCCACGAGCAGTACGTC. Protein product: CASTLGQGGHEQYV.

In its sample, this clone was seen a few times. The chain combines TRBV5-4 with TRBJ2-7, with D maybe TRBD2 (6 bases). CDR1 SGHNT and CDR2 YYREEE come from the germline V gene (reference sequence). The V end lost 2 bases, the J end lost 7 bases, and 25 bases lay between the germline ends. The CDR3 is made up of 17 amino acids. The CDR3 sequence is CASSFNPGDPYWREQYV. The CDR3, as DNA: TGTGCCAGCAGCTTCAATCCGGGGGACCCATACTGGCGTGAGCAGTACGTC.